The clone carrying this T cell receptor (beta chain) was picked up one time. Antigen specificity is unknown. For sex, age, current smoking status and body mass index, every depressed patient had a pairwise-matched non-depressed control. For at least 8 weeks, patients took no psychiatric medication. These data originate in a study of untreated major depressive disorder. Study outcomes and limitations: Compared with controls, depressed patients showed more TRBV05-01 (Vbeta 5.1) usage in CD4+ T cells.

The CDR3 has 15 amino acids. The V gene's germline CDR1 is LNHNV and CDR2 YYDKDF (reference sequence). Unmatched junction bases numbered 7, after V lost 3 bases and J lost 2 bases. Sequencing was performed with immunoSEQ multiplex PCR; in TCRdb, only in-frame clones are kept and a portion is missing. The profile covers 10,000 to 15,000 clones, with 75% to 95% appearing a single time and around 1.8% taken by the ten largest. The sequenced sample was CD4+ T cells from PBMCs. The receptor's source is a woman in her twenties or thirties with major depressive disorder. The chain links TRBV15 to TRBJ2-7, with 7 bases that match TRBD2. CDR3 nucleotides: TGTGCCACCAGCAGGGCAGGGACTAAAACCTACGAGCAGTACTTC. This codes for CATSRAGTKTYEQYF.